This T cell receptor beta chain is from a study of tumor-infiltrating lymphocytes in primary liver carcinoma. Turning to the study itself: Per sample, productive TCRbeta reads numbered roughly 3.65 to 7.5 million, similar across tissue types.

Synthesis of TCR beta cDNA was carried out from approximately 500 ng total RNA with a constant-region primer. What produced the TCR beta libraries was three nested multiplex PCR rounds using slightly modified ARM-PCR. It was with TRBV1-TRBV30 forward primers and a C-beta reverse primer that the first two PCR rounds were run, at roughly 10 cycles each. TCRdb re-analysed the multiplex PCR reads in MiXCR, keeping a single row per CDR3 protein. The sample carries about 210,000 distinct CDR3 sequences, almost 65% recorded once. The CDR3 has 16 amino acids. The ends lost 5 bases at V and 3 bases at J; junction bases unmatched: 10. The germline gives CDR1 SGHTA, CDR2 FQGTGA. Whole-study findings and limits: Significantly larger top-250-clone fractions were found in tumors than in blood (p = 0.039).

This clonotype was seen only once. Its antigen is undetermined. Germline DNA was extracted too, while blood RNA derived from unsorted whole blood. This chain joins TRBV7-3 and TRBJ2-1; 7 bases fit TRBD2. The TCR originated in a woman in her sixties with primary liver carcinoma and hepatitis B virus infection. The specimen was peripheral blood. The CDR3 coding sequence is TGTGCCAGCAGCACTAAGGCGGGAGCAGGCTACAATGAGCAGTTCTTC. Protein sequence: CASSTKAGAGYNEQFF.